A selection of T cell receptor beta chains follows, all from one sample in a study of cytomegalovirus exposure and HLA in healthy donors. Clones were read by immunoSEQ multiplex PCR, and TCRdb kept only the in-frame ones, dropping some. The sample yields more than 95,000 clones, roughly 80% seen once. Sequenced sample: PBMCs. The receptors shown here come from a woman aged 45-65 years in good health and CMV-seronegative. Each CDR3 is given with its conserved first and last residue. D genes are given only for firm matches. Only some rows state a clone size, as once, few, many or a class for expanded clones.

>once|NA|TRBV11-2|15|TRBJ2-1
TGTGCCAGCAGCTATCCGGGTTTTGGTTACAATGAGCAGTTCTTC
CASSYPGFGYNEQFF
>NA|NA|TRBV30|14|TRBJ2-1
TGTGCCTGGAGTGTACGTTCTTGGGGCGATGAGCAGTTCTTC
CAWSVRSWGDEQFF
>NA|NA|TRBV18|14|TRBJ2-2
TGTGCCAGCTCCAGGTCAGGGAACACCGGGGAGCTGTTTTTT
CASSRSGNTGELFF
>NA|TRBD2|TRBV13|19|TRBJ2-6
TGTGCCAGCAGCTGGTCGGGACTAGCGGTACGATGGTCGGCCAACGTCCTGACTTTC
CASSWSGLAVRWSANVLTF
>NA|NA|TRBV18|16|TRBJ2-3
TGTGCCAGCTCCGCGGGACCTCCTGGGAGCACAGATACGCAGTATTTT
CASSAGPPGSTDTQYF
>NA|NA|TRBV4-3|17|TRBJ2-3
TGCGCCAGCAGCCAAGATTACGGCGGGATCCTCACAGATACGCAGTATTTT
CASSQDYGGILTDTQYF
>NA|NA|TRBV5-4|15|TRBJ2-7
TGTGCCAGCAGCAAAAAAGCGGGCTCTTTTGAAGAGCAGTACTTC
CASSKKAGSFEEQYF
>NA|NA|TRBV5-6|14|TRBJ2-7
TGTGCCAGCAGCTCCCTTTATCCTTCCTACGAGCAGTACTTC
CASSSLYPSYEQYF
>NA|TRBD2|TRBV28|17|TRBJ2-3
TGTGCCAGCAGTTATTCCGGACTAGCGAGTAGCACAGATACGCAGTATTTT
CASSYSGLASSTDTQYF
>NA|TRBD1|TRBV9|15|TRBJ1-6
TGTGCCAGCAGCACTAGACAGGGGCCAAATTCACCCCTCCACTTT
CASSTRQGPNSPLHF
>NA|TRBD2|TRBV7-3|15|TRBJ2-5
TGTGCCAGCAGCTTAAATGGCGGGGGGCAAGAGACCCAGTACTTC
CASSLNGGGQETQYF
>NA|TRBD2|TRBV6-6|14|TRBJ2-7
TGTGCCAGCAGCCAAGGACTAGGCTCCTACGAGCAGTACTTC
CASSQGLGSYEQYF
>NA|NA|TRBV5-5|15|TRBJ2-7
TGTGCCAGCAGCCCCAACGTCCCCGGGTCCTACGAGCAGTACTTC
CASSPNVPGSYEQYF
>NA|NA|TRBV10-3|11|TRBJ1-2
TGTGCCATCAGGGGAGGGGATGGCTACACCTTC
CAIRGGDGYTF
>NA|NA|TRBV7-8|14|TRBJ2-7
TGTGCCAGCAGCTTAGCAGAAGCCGGCTACGAGCAGTACTTC
CASSLAEAGYEQYF
>NA|NA|TRBV4-1|18|TRBJ1-1
TGCGCCAGCAGCCAAGACGCCGGCACTAACCAACAGGGTCCAGGAGCTTTCTTT
CASSQDAGTNQQGPGAFF
>NA|NA|TRBV4-1|14|TRBJ2-1
TGCGCCAGCAGCCAAGATCCGGGTTTGAATGAGCAGTTCTTC
CASSQDPGLNEQFF
>NA|NA|TRBV28|11|TRBJ2-7
TGTGCCAGCAGTCATTCAGGCGAGCAGTACTTC
CASSHSGEQYF
>once|TRBD2|TRBV30|13|TRBJ2-2
TGTGCTCGGACTAGCGTGAACACCGGGGAGCTGTTTTTT
CARTSVNTGELFF
>NA|NA|TRBV27|14|TRBJ2-5
TGTGCCAGCGGCCAGCGGGCGGTGATGGAGACCCAGTACTTC
CASGQRAVMETQYF
>NA|TRBD2|TRBV10-2|15|TRBJ2-7
TGCGCCAGCAGGGGGGGACTAGCCCCGAGGAGAGAGCAGTACTTC
CASRGGLAPRREQYF
>NA|TRBD1|TRBV12-5|17|TRBJ2-1
TGTGCTAGTGGTTGGAATAGGGGGCGAAACTACTACAATGAGCAGTTCTTC
CASGWNRGRNYYNEQFF
>NA|TRBD1|TRBV29-1|15|TRBJ2-7
TGCAGCGCATACCGTCGACAGGGACGACCCTACGAGCAGTACTTC
CSAYRRQGRPYEQYF
>NA|TRBD2|TRBV29-1|17|TRBJ2-5
TGCAGCGTCGACCCGGTTTTCCCGGGAGGGGCGCAAGAGACCCAGTACTTC
CSVDPVFPGGAQETQYF
>few|NA|TRBV12-5|13|TRBJ2-3
TGTGCTGTAACGGACACCAACACAGATACGCAGTATTTT
CAVTDTNTDTQYF
>NA|NA|TRBV29-1|15|TRBJ1-2
TGCAGCGTTGGGGCTAAAGACAGCCCAGAGTATGGCTACACCTTC
CSVGAKDSPEYGYTF
>few|TRBD1|TRBV7-3|13|TRBJ2-7
TGTGCCAGCAGCTTGACAGGGGCCTACGAGCAGTACTTC
CASSLTGAYEQYF
>NA|TRBD1|TRBV25-1|16|TRBJ1-3
TGTGCCAGCACCCTCGGGACAGGGGTACCTGGAAACACCATATATTTT
CASTLGTGVPGNTIYF
>NA|TRBD2|TRBV2|16|TRBJ2-1
TGTGCCAGTACAATCGAACCTAGCGGGAATGGGAATGAGCAGTTCTTC
CASTIEPSGNGNEQFF
>NA|TRBD1|TRBV5-1|17|TRBJ2-1
TGCGCCAGCAGCACTGGACAGGCCCCCTTCTCCTACAATGAGCAGTTCTTC
CASSTGQAPFSYNEQFF
>NA|TRBD2|TRBV7-2|14|TRBJ2-3
TGTGCCAGCAGCTTAGAGCGGGGGGTAGATACGCAGTATTTT
CASSLERGVDTQYF
>NA|NA|TRBV7-2|12|TRBJ2-5
TGTGCCAGCAGCTTAGAACTACTAGTGCAGTACTTC
CASSLELLVQYF
>NA|NA|TRBV7-6|18|TRBJ1-3
TGTGCCAGCAGCTCCTCTCGCAACAGAGAAATCTCTGGAAACACCATATATTTT
CASSSSRNREISGNTIYF
>NA|TRBD2|TRBV18|16|TRBJ2-3
TGTGCCAGCTCACCAACGAGACTAGCGGGAACAGATACGCAGTATTTT
CASSPTRLAGTDTQYF
>NA|TRBD1|TRBV28|14|TRBJ1-5
TGTGCCAGCAGCCCCGGACAGGGCTTTCAGCCCCAGCATTTT
CASSPGQGFQPQHF
>NA|NA|TRBV7-9|14|TRBJ2-1
TGTTCCAGCTCAAAAGAGGCTAGCGTAAATGAGCAGTTCTTC
CSSSKEASVNEQFF
>NA|TRBD1|TRBV9|14|TRBJ2-7
TGTGCCAGCAGCCTGGGACAGGGGGGCTACGAGCAGTACTTC
CASSLGQGGYEQYF
>NA|NA|TRBV4-1|17|TRBJ1-3
TGCGCCAGCAGCCAAGGAGGCGGCAGGGGAGCCGGAAACACCATATATTTT
CASSQGGGRGAGNTIYF
>NA|NA|TRBV4-2|15|TRBJ1-1
TGTGCCAGCAGCCAAGATACAGGCAGCAACACTGAAGCTTTCTTT
CASSQDTGSNTEAFF